This TCR beta chain came from a study of CD8 T cells in ankylosing spondylitis. Study observations and caveats: Seemingly distinctive of ankylosing spondylitis blood was a TCR beta motif formed by eight highly homologous variants.

Regarding this clonotype: The target antigen is unknown.

This CDR3 region has 14 residues. The V gene's germline CDR1 is SGHTA and CDR2 FQGNSA. V was pared by 3 bases and J by 0 bases, with 8 bases between. Using quantitative 5'-RACE with molecular barcodes, the authors made TCR beta libraries. TCRdb passed the 5' RACE reads through MiXCR, listing each CDR3 protein once. This sample has 700,000 to 850,000 distinct CDR3 sequences; 12% occur once, and the top ten carry roughly 0.51%. Material: blood, either unsorted or a sorted T cell fraction (not recorded which). The TCR comes from a male donor with ankylosing spondylitis. This chain links TRBV7-2 with TRBJ2-5; weak D call: TRBD1 (5 bases). The CDR3 coding sequence is TGTGCCAGCAGCTTTCACAGGTACCAAGAGACCCAGTACTTC. Translating it yields CASSFHRYQETQYF.